Below, 12 T cell receptor beta chains from the same sample are listed, as sequenced in a study of blood T cell repertoires in COVID-19. Some clones are missing from TCRdb's copy, which holds only in-frame ones; the method was immunoSEQ multiplex PCR. The table has some 260,000 clones, 70% to 85% seen once. Material: peripheral blood. All receptors come from a woman of 80 years or more with acute or convalescent COVID-19.

The chain joins TRBV7-9 to TRBJ1-2; 7 positions match TRBD1. Germline V gene sequence: CDR1 SEHNR, CDR2 FQNEAQ (reference sequence). V shed 5 bases and J 2 bases; nucleotides not matched to a gene: 8. CDR3 size: 15 residues. The CDR3 bases are TGTGCCAGCAGCCTTACCACGACAGGGAACTATGGCTACACCTTC. Protein sequence: CASSLTTTGNYGYTF. The variable domain in full, with the rest retrieved from reference TRBV7-9 and TRBJ1-2, is DTGVSQNPRHKITKRGQNVTFRCDPISEHNRLYWYRQTLGQGPEFLTYFQNEAQLEKSRLLSDRFSAERPKGSFSTLEIQRTEQGDSAMYLCASSLTTTGNYGYTFGSGTRLTVV.

This chain uses TRBV20-1 with TRBJ2-2; 7 bases line up with TRBD2. This CDR3 comprises 16 residues. Losses at the gene ends were 3 bases for V and 2 bases for J; bases not matched to a gene: 9. The germline V gene has CDR1 DFQATT and CDR2 SNEGSKA (reference sequence). The CDR3 loop reads CSASRDSSGNTGELFF. In nucleotides, the CDR3 is TGCAGTGCTAGTCGGGACTCTAGCGGAAACACCGGGGAGCTGTTTTTT.

This clone was observed a handful of times. The gene calls are TRBV19 and TRBJ1-2; D may be TRBD1 (6 bases). Per the germline V gene, CDR1 is LNHDA and CDR2 is SQIVND (reference sequence). This CDR3 contains 12 residues. Deletions cut 8 bases from V and 5 bases from J, with 12 bases between. This CDR3 is CASVDRIYGYTF. The CDR3 DNA reads TGTGCCAGTGTCGACAGGATTTATGGCTACACCTTC.

The chain recombines TRBV5-1 with TRBJ1-3; D gene unclear. Germline V gene lookup returns CDR1 SGHRS and CDR2 YFSETQ. V was clipped by 3 bases and J by 4 bases, with 11 bases between them. CDR3 size: 14 residues. Here the CDR3 reads CASSSHGGGNTIYF. DNA of the CDR3: TGCGCCAGCAGCTCCCACGGCGGCGGAAACACCATATATTTT.

This clone was recorded a few times. The chain has TRBV14 and TRBJ2-3, with TRBD2 matching 13 bases. Germline V gene sequence: CDR1 SGHDN, CDR2 FVKESK. The ends lost 3 bases at V and 6 bases at J; junction bases unmatched: 12. CDR3 length: 18 residues. The CDR3 region has the DNA TGTGCCAGCAGCCACGCGAGGACTAGCGGGAGCCTTTGGGATACGCAGTATTTT. Protein sequence: CASSHARTSGSLWDTQYF.

The chain links TRBV19 to TRBJ1-2; possible D gene TRBD1, 5 bases. The CDR3 loop spans 13 amino acids. Between the trimmed V and J ends, which lost 6 bases and 4 bases, there was a span of 12 bases. Germline V gene sequence: CDR1 LNHDA, CDR2 SQIVND (reference sequence). CDR3 nucleotides: TGTGCCAGTAGCCTACGGAGGGGCTATGGCTACACCTTC. Translating gives CASSLRRGYGYTF.

This chain links TRBV6-5 with TRBJ1-1; possible D gene TRBD1, 5 bases. The CDR3 has 13 amino acids. Trimming stripped 6 bases from V and 0 bases from J, with 8 bases between. The germline V gene encodes CDR1 MNHEY and CDR2 SVGAGI. CDR3 sequence (DNA): TGTGCCAGCAGGCCGGACATGAACACTGAAGCTTTCTTT. It codes for CASRPDMNTEAFF.

The V call is TRBV5-1, the J call TRBJ2-7; a weak D match, TRBD1 (6 bases). V lost 4 bases, J lost 4 bases, and 15 bases lay in between. Germline values: CDR1 SGHRS, CDR2 YFSETQ. CDR3 length: 14 residues. CDR3 bases: TGCGCCAGCAGCCTACAGGGTATTCAATACGAGCAGTACTTC. Translated, it gives CASSLQGIQYEQYF. The full variable domain, completed using reference TRBV5-1 and TRBJ2-7, is KAGVTQTPRYLIKTRGQQVTLSCSPISGHRSVSWYQQTPGQGLQFLFEYFSETQRNKGNFPGRFSGRQFSNSRSEMNVSTLELGDSALYLCASSLQGIQYEQYFGPGTRLTVT.

The gene calls are TRBV10-3 and TRBJ2-7; a possible D gene is TRBD1 (6 bases). V was clipped by 2 bases and J by 4 bases, with 15 bases between them. Germline lookup yields CDR1 ENHRY and CDR2 SYGVKD. The CDR3 has 15 residues. CDR3: CAISEMQGQGYEQYF. The CDR3 DNA reads TGTGCCATCAGTGAGATGCAGGGGCAGGGTTACGAGCAGTACTTC.

V usage is TRBV5-1 and J usage is TRBJ1-3; possibly TRBD1 for D (6 bases). The CDR3 is 16 residues long. Germline-derived CDR1 and CDR2 are SGHRS and YFSETQ. V was pared by 0 bases and J by 0 bases, with 10 bases between. The CDR3 DNA reads as TGCGCCAGCAGCTTGGGACAGGAGAACTCTGGAAACACCATATATTTT. It translates to CASSLGQENSGNTIYF.

This chain uses TRBV5-1 with TRBJ1-1, with 8 bases identical to TRBD1. The CDR3 consists of 14 residues. Germline V gives CDR1 SGHRS, CDR2 YFSETQ. Trimming removed 5 bases from V and 4 bases from J; junction bases left unmatched: 7. The chain's CDR3 is CASRGQAGSTEAFF. The CDR3 bases are TGCGCCAGCAGGGGACAGGCGGGAAGCACTGAAGCTTTCTTT.

This clone occurred once. V and J are TRBV7-2 and TRBJ1-6; the match to TRBD1 covers 11 bases. J gave up 7 bases and V 2 bases, and 1 base lay outside the gene matches. The CDR3 runs to 15 residues. The V gene's germline CDR1 is SGHTA and CDR2 FQGNSA. CDR3 amino acids: CASSLRDRGNSPLHF. The CDR3 DNA is TGTGCCAGCAGCTTAAGGGACAGGGGGAATTCACCCCTCCACTTT.